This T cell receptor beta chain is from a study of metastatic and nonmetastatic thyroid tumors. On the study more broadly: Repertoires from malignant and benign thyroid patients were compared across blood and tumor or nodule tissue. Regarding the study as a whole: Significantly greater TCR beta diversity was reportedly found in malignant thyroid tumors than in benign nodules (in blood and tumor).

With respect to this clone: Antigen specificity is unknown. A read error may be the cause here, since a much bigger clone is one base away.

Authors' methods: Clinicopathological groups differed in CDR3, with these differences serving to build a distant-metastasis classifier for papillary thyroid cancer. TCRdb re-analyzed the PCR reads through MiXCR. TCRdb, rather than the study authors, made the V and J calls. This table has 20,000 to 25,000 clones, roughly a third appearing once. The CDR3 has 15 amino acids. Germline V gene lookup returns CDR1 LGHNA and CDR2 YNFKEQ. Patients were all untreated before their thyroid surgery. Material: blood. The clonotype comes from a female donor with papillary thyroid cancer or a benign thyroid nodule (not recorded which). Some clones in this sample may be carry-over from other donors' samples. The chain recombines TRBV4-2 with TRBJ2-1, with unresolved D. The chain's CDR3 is CASSRTSSSYNEQFF. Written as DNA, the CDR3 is TGTGCCAGCAGCCGGACCTCGAGCTCCTACAACGAGCAGTTCTTC.